These 17 T cell receptor delta chains originate from one sample sequenced in a study of gamma-delta chains in newborns, infants, children. TCRdb re-called the reads through CATT. The sample lists several thousand delta-chain clones, approximately 3% occurring once. The sequencing sample was made of blood. These receptors were obtained from a child who was a newborn, infant or young child, either healthy, febrile or measles-vaccinated (not recorded which).

This clone is categorized as medium-sized. The same CDR3 also results from other DNA sequences found in this sample. This chain uses TRDV2 with TRDJ3, with 11 bases fitting TRDD3. This CDR3 comprises 23 residues. From germline, CDR1 is GEAIGNYY and CDR2 EKD. The V segment lost 2 bases and the J segment 1 base; nucleotides outside the gene matches: 18. CDR3 sequence: CACDMGHLQLGDRTSWDTRQMFF. Here the CDR3 DNA reads TGTGCCTGTGACATGGGCCACCTTCAACTGGGGGATAGAACGTCCTGGGACACCCGACAGATGTTTTTC.

For this clone: The protein TCRdb lists belongs to a much larger clone and differs from this DNA's translation at residue 16, which points to a read error; the protein shown is made from the DNA. The V and J genes are TRDV2 and TRDJ3, with 9 bases that match TRDD3. This CDR3 comprises 18 residues. Germline CDR1 reads GEAIGNYY; CDR2 reads EKD. CDR3 sequence: CACDTVLGDSWDTRQVFF. Here the CDR3 DNA reads TGTGCCTGTGACACCGTACTGGGGGACTCCTGGGACACCCGACAGGTGTTTTTC.

This clone was counted only a few times. A much larger clone is a single base away; this may be a read error. The CDR3 protein is CACDTVLGDTIPSWDTRQMFF. In DNA form, the CDR3 reads TGTGCCTGTGACACCGTGTTGGGGGATACGATTCCTTCCTGGGACACCCGACAGATGTTTTTC. The gene calls are TRDV2 and TRDJ3, with TRDD3 identical over 11 bases. Germline V gene data show CDR1 as GEAIGNYY and CDR2 as EKD. CDR3 length: 21 residues. V lost 0 bases, J lost 1 base, and 10 bases stayed unmatched.

To note about this clone: This likely reflects a read error, since a far larger clone is one base away. The chain carries TRDV2 and TRDJ2; the match to TRDD3 covers 10 bases. The CDR3 is 16 amino acids. Unmatched junction bases numbered 10, after V lost 0 bases and J lost 10 bases. Per the germline V gene, CDR1 is GEAIGNYY and CDR2 is EKD. The CDR3 spells CACDTLHWGMRGQLFF. DNA for the CDR3: TGTGCCTGTGACACCCTACACTGGGGGATGCGTGGACAACTCTTCTTT.

This clone has only a few counts. The J gene is TRDJ1, the V gene TRDV2; 10 positions match TRDD3. The germline V gene encodes CDR1 GEAIGNYY and CDR2 EKD. V gave up 0 bases and J gave up 3 bases; unmatched junction bases: 0. The CDR3 length is 14 residues. CDR3 nucleotide sequence: TGTGCCTGTGACACCTGGGGGATACCCGATAAACTCATCTTT. Translated: CACDTWGIPDKLIF.

Notes on this clone: Being one base from a much bigger clone, this may be a read error. CDR3 nucleotides: TGTGCTCTTGGGGGCTCGCCCTTCACTGGGGGACTACGTGAGCCGCACACCGATGAACTCATCTTT. It translates to CALGGSPFTGGLREPHTDELIF. The chain uses TRDV1 and TRDJ1, with 9 bases aligning to TRDD3. Germline V lookup: CDR1 TSWWSYY, CDR2 QGS. The CDR3 consists of 22 residues.

Worth noting for this clone: Just one base apart from a much larger clone, this may be a read error. The CDR3 protein is CARDDTGGYVTWDTRQMFF. The CDR3 nucleotides read TGTGCCCGTGACGATACTGGGGGATACGTCACCTGGGACACCCGACAGATGTTTTTC. The rearrangement links TRDV2 to TRDJ3; 13 bases agree with TRDD3. The V gene's germline CDR1 is GEAIGNYY and CDR2 EKD. The CDR3 runs to 19 residues.

A remark on this clone: This may stem from a read error, because a much larger clone lies one nucleotide away. V is TRDV2 and J is TRDJ2; the match to TRDD3 covers 10 bases. The germline gives CDR1 GEAIGNYY, CDR2 EKD. The CDR3 has 14 residues. CDR3 in DNA: TGTGCCCGTGACGTACTGGGGGATACAGCACAACTCTTCTTT. It is translated as CARDVLGDTAQLFF.

This clone was counted only a few times. V usage is TRDV2 and J usage is TRDJ3; 9 bases agree with TRDD3. The CDR3 consists of 18 residues. The germline V gene encodes CDR1 GEAIGNYY and CDR2 EKD. Trimming cost V 1 base and J 0 bases; bases outside gene matches: 3. As DNA, the CDR3 is TGTGCCTGTGACACGGGGGGGATACTCTCCTGGGACACCCGACAGATGTTTTTC. It yields the protein CACDTGGILSWDTRQMFF.

For this clone: The translation of this DNA and the TCRdb protein of a much larger clone differ at residue 7, probably owing to a read error; the protein shown here is translated from the DNA. This chain uses TRDV2 with TRDJ2; 8 nucleotides line up with TRDD3. Germline V gene data show CDR1 as GEAIGNYY and CDR2 as EKD. CDR3 length: 16 amino acids. Trimming took 0 bases from V and 8 from J; bases not matched to a gene: 10. CDR3 DNA sequence: TGTGCCTGTGACACCGGAAGGGATACGTTCTCCGCACAACTCTTCTTT. Translated: CACDTGRDTFSAQLFF.

This clone appeared a few times. This may arise from a read error, as a much more abundant clone is one base away. The same CDR3 also results from other DNA sequences found in this sample. The V gene is TRDV1, the J gene TRDJ1; 10 bases fit TRDD3. Germline V lookup: CDR1 TSWWSYY, CDR2 QGS. The length of the CDR3 is 21 residues. V shed 4 bases, J shed 2 bases, and the junction held 22 bases outside the gene matches. CDR3 in amino acids: CALGGLPNTGGWTGETDKLIF. CDR3 DNA: TGTGCTCTTGGGGGACTTCCTAATACTGGGGGATGGACGGGTGAGACCGATAAACTCATCTTT.

Comment on this clone: This DNA's translation differs at residue 10 from TCRdb's protein, which comes from a much larger clone; a read error is likely, and the protein shown is translated from the DNA. The chain uses TRDV2 and TRDJ3; D might be TRDD3 (6 bases). Germline V lookup: CDR1 GEAIGNYY, CDR2 EKD. V was trimmed by 6 bases and J by 2 bases, leaving 19 bases between them. The CDR3 length is 18 residues. CDR3 in amino acids: CACCVLGRGPWDTRQMFF. For the CDR3, the DNA is TGTGCCTGTTGTGTACTGGGCCGAGGCCCCTGGGACACCCGACAGATGTTTTTC.

This clone was seen a few times. With only one base between it and a far larger clone, this is likely a read error. This chain uses TRDV2 with TRDJ3; 9 bases match TRDD3. The ends lost 3 bases at V and 0 bases at J; junction bases unmatched: 8. CDR1 is GEAIGNYY, CDR2 EKD, per germline. The CDR3 is made up of 19 amino acids. The CDR3 reads CACDATGGRVSWDTRQMFF. The CDR3 coding sequence is TGTGCCTGTGACGCTACTGGGGGACGGGTCTCCTGGGACACCCGACAGATGTTTTTC.

A few counts support this clone. The protein in TCRdb stems from a much larger clone and differs at residue 12 from this DNA's translation, likely a read error; here the protein is translated from the DNA. V and J are TRDV1 and TRDJ1; 8 bases line up with TRDD3. The CDR3 contains 20 residues. From germline, CDR1 is TSWWSYY and CDR2 QGS. V was pared by 0 bases and J by 0 bases, with 15 bases of the junction left unmatched. The DNA for the CDR3 is TGTGCTCTTGGGGAACTAAGGCTGAAACTGGGGGGTTCCGACACCGATAAACTCATCTTT. Its protein product is CALGELRLKLGGSDTDKLIF.

Only a few counts were recorded for this clone. A read error may produce the germline difference seen at one junction end. The chain uses TRDV2 and TRDJ2, with D perhaps TRDD3 (6 bases). The CDR3 is 20 residues long. In germline, CDR1 is GEAIGNYY, CDR2 EKD. The CDR3 DNA is TGTGCCTGTGACGCCATGATACGACGGGTGGGGATCCAGCTGACAGCCCAACTCTTCTTT. Amino acids: CACDAMIRRVGIQLTAQLFF.

This clone was counted a few times. Given a far larger clone just one base away, this is likely a sequencing read error. The same CDR3 is also encoded by other DNA sequences in this sample. The chain combines TRDV2 with TRDJ2, with 12 bases that match TRDD3. Germline V gene lookup returns CDR1 GEAIGNYY and CDR2 EKD. The CDR3 totals 16 residues. CDR3 protein: CACDILGDTLTAQLFF. As DNA, the CDR3 is TGTGCCTGTGACATACTGGGGGATACTTTGACTGCACAACTCTTCTTT.

This clone is labeled large. At the DNA level, this CDR3 is encoded by other sequences in the same sample as well. The chain is built from TRDV2 and TRDJ3; 13 bases fit TRDD3. The J segment lost 0 bases and the V segment lost 0 bases, leaving 4 bases of the junction unmatched. Looked up from germline, CDR1 is GEAIGNYY and CDR2 is EKD. This CDR3 contains 20 residues. CDR3 DNA: TGTGCCTGTGACACCGACTGGGGGATACGAAGCTCCTGGGACACCCGACAGATGTTTTTC. This gives the protein CACDTDWGIRSSWDTRQMFF.